This TCR beta chain was recorded in a study of OX40 agonist ivuxolimab in advanced cancers. Regarding the complete study: The costimulatory receptor OX40 (CD134) was targeted by ivuxolimab, a fully human IgG2 agonistic monoclonal antibody. Prior anti-PD-1, anti-PD-L1 or anti-CTLA-4 therapy was permitted, and checkpoint inhibitors had been received by 30% to 40% of dose-escalation patients. In the dose-escalation cohort, 82.7% of patients were male, and the mean age was around 65 years with a range of roughly 23 to 79. The paper reports the monotherapy dose-escalation portion (N ≈ 52 patients) of the phase I ivuxolimab trial. Intravenous ivuxolimab was administered to patients every 2 weeks at six dose levels: 0.01, 0.1, 0.3, 1.5, 3 and 10 mg/kg. Among the 52 dose-escalation patients, some 20 had hepatocellular carcinoma, around 15 melanoma, 9 renal cell carcinoma and 9 head and neck cancer. Three dose-escalation patients achieved partial responses, one with hepatocellular carcinoma and two with cutaneous melanoma. The point of sequencing TCRbeta in the periphery was to test whether ivuxolimab changed TCR sequence diversity and drove clonal T-cell expansion. General findings and caveats noted by the study authors: After ivuxolimab, expanded clones were on average more numerous among CD8+ T cells than among CD4+ T cells. Low levels of normalized T-cell clonal expansion were also shown by some nonresponding patients. Which antigens the clonally expanded peripheral T cells were specific for was not determined. In partial responders in the 0.1-3.0 mg/kg groups, normalized peripheral clonal expansion was found to be among the lowest, especially among CD8+ T cells. At doses of 0.1 to 3.0 mg/kg, clonal expansion of both CD4+ and CD8+ blood T cells was observed from baseline to week 6.

This clone was observed a few times. Its recognized antigen is unknown. Qualities for individual bases were not recorded, and no much larger clone is one base off. V drops 3 bases and J drops 1 base, leaving 13 bases in between. The CDR3, from cysteine to phenylalanine, totals 16 residues. The entry retains the CDR3 DNA only, 48 bases that are in frame from base 1. CDR1 MGHRA and CDR2 YSYEKL are derived from the germline V gene. The trial excluded patients who had a history of autoimmune disease or who were on systemic immunosuppression. Peripheral blood for TCR sequencing was collected from all dose cohorts at baseline, on cycle 4 day 1, and on cycle 7 day 1. Samples came from an open-label, multicenter, first-in-human phase I dose-escalation trial of ivuxolimab. Adults with locally advanced or metastatic melanoma, renal cell carcinoma, hepatocellular carcinoma or head and neck squamous cell carcinoma were enrolled in the trial. Before TCR sequencing, CD4+ and CD8+ T cells were separately sorted from peripheral blood.

Genomic DNA was extracted from sorted cells for sequencing of the TCRbeta CDR3 region. TCRbeta CDR3 regions were sequenced using the immunoSEQ Assay. In TCRdb, the immuneACCESS table is reduced to in-frame sequences with V and J assigned. These tables do not hold every clone; where another copy was compared, an unresolved V gene accounts for under half, and the others remain unexplained. The sample table shows tens of thousands of clones, and roughly 92% are seen once. Jointly, the top ten make up roughly 21% of the sample. The starting material was CD4+ or CD8+ T cells sorted from blood, obtained in a trial of the OX40 agonist ivuxolimab. The TCR sequence derives from an adult with an advanced solid tumor such as melanoma, head and neck, liver or kidney cancer. Recombination joined TRBV4-1 with TRBJ2-1; 6 matching bases give a weak D call of TRBD1. The DNA sequence is TGCGCCAGCAGCCAGGGGACACATAGTTCCTACAATGAGCAGTTCTTC. Translated, this gives CASSQGTHSSYNEQFF.